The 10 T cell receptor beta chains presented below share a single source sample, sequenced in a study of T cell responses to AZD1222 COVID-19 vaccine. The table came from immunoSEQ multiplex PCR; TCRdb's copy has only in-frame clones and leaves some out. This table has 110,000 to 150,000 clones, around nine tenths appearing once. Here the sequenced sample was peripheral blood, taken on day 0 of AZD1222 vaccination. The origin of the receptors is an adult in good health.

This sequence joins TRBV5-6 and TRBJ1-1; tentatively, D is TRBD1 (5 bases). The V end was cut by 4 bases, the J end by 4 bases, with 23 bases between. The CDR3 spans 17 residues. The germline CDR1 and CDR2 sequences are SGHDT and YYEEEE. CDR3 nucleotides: TGTGCCAGCAGCCAATGGGGTCCCGGGGCGACCCGCACTGAAGCTTTCTTT. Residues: CASSQWGPGATRTEAFF.

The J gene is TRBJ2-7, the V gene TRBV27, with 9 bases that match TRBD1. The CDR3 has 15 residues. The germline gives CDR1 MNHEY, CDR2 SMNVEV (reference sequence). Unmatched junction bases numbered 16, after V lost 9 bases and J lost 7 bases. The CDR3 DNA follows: TGTGCCAGTCAATTAGACTGGACAGGGGCGGGTGAGCAGTACTTC. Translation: CASQLDWTGAGEQYF.

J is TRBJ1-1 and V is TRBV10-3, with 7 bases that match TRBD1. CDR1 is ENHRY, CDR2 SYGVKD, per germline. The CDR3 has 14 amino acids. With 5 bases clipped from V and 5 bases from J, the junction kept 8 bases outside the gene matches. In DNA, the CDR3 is TGTGCCATCAGTAGGACAGGAGGTCGGACTGAAGCTTTCTTT. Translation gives CAISRTGGRTEAFF.

CDR3 amino acids: CASSIPRTGPNYGYTF. The CDR3, as DNA: TGTGCCAGCAGCATCCCACGGACAGGCCCTAACTATGGCTACACCTTC. The rearrangement links TRBV7-9 to TRBJ1-2; 7 bases line up with TRBD1. CDR1 and CDR2 (germline): SEHNR, FQNEAQ (reference sequence). With V trimmed by 5 bases and J by 0 bases, 9 bases remained unmatched. The CDR3 spans 16 residues.

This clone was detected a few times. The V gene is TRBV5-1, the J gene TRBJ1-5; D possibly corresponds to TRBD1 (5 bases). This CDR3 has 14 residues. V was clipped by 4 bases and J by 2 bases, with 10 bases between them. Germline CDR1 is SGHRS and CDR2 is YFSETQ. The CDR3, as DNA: TGCGCCAGCAGCGTGGACACCGGCAATCAGCCCCAGCATTTT. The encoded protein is CASSVDTGNQPQHF.

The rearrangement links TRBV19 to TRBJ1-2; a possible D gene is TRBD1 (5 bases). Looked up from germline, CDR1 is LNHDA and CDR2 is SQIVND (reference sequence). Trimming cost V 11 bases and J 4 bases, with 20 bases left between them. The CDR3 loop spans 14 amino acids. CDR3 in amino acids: CASKSREGLYGYTF. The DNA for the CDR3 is TGTGCCTCCAAAAGCAGGGAGGGGCTCTATGGCTACACCTTC.

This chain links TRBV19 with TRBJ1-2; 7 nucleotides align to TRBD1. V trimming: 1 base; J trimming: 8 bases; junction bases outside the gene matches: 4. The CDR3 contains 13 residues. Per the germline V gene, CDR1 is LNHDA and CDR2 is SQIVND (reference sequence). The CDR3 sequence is CASSIGGQLGYTF. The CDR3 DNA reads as TGTGCCAGTAGTATAGGGGGACAGTTAGGCTACACCTTC.

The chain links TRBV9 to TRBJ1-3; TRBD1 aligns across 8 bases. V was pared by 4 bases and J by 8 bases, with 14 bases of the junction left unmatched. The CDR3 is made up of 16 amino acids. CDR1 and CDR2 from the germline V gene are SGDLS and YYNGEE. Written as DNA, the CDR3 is TGTGCCAGCAGCCCACGGACAGGGCGATCCTTTGACACCATATATTTT. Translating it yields CASSPRTGRSFDTIYF.

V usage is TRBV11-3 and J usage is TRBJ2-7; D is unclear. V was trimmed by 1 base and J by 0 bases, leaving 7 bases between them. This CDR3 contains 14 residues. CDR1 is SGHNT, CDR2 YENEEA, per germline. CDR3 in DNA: TGTGCCAGCAGCTTAGCCATTCCCTCCTACGAGCAGTACTTC. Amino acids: CASSLAIPSYEQYF.

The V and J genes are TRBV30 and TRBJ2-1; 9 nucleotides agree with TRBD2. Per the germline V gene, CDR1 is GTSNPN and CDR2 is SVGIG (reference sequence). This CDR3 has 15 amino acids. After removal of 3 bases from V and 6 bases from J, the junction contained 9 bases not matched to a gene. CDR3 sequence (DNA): TGTGCCTGGAGAGAGCTAGCGGGAATATCCAATGAGCAGTTCTTC. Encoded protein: CAWRELAGISNEQFF.